One T cell receptor (beta chain) is described in this entry. Its specificity is not known. Different DNA sequences within this sample yield the same CDR3. The CDR3 covers 14 residues. Trimming cost V 5 bases and J 4 bases, with 15 bases left between them. Germline-derived CDR1 and CDR2 are LGHNA and YNFKEQ. This sample is drawn from a study of cytomegalovirus exposure and HLA in healthy donors. Study conclusions and caveats: In a later analysis, parvovirus B19, influenza, CMV and Epstein-Barr virus appeared linked to several top co-occurrence clusters.

The study ran its PCR with 60 Vbeta and 13 Jbeta primers. This table comes from immunoSEQ multiplex PCR, and its TCRdb copy is limited to in-frame clones, with some not included. The sample includes 80,000 or so clones, around 58% of them seen just once. Sequencing input: PBMCs. The origin of this receptor is a man aged 25-45 years in good health and CMV-seropositive. The rearrangement links TRBV4-2 to TRBJ2-7, with D possibly matching TRBD2 (5 bases). The chain's CDR3 is CASSESTAAYEQYF. In DNA form, the CDR3 reads TGTGCCAGCAGCGAGTCTACAGCGGCTTACGAGCAGTACTTC.